This T cell receptor beta chain was obtained from a study of T cell changes during pregnancy in multiple sclerosis. The repertoire was sequenced with immunoSEQ multiplex PCR; TCRdb's copy has only in-frame clones and lacks some. Here the sample spans about 61,000 clones, 85% to 90% being singletons. The CDR3 runs 15 residues. Germline CDR1 reads GTSNPN; CDR2 reads SVGIG (reference sequence). V was shortened by 4 bases and J by 0 bases, with 12 bases between the two germline ends. This receptor was obtained from a female donor in good health, enrolled as a control in a pregnancy study. Material: peripheral blood, obtained in the first trimester of pregnancy. This chain connects TRBV30 to TRBJ2-2; D is unclear. The CDR3 loop reads CAWNPGVANTGELFF. CDR3 sequence (DNA): TGTGCCTGGAATCCGGGTGTAGCGAACACCGGGGAGCTGTTTTTT.